These T cell receptor beta chains were read from a single sample in a study of shared clonotypes between healthy human individuals. The assay was immunoSEQ multiplex PCR, and TCRdb's table has in-frame clones only and misses some. The sample lists about 2.4 million clones, approximately 93% occurring once. The specimen sequenced was naive CD4+ T cells from PBMCs. These receptors were obtained from a man aged 18 to 29 in good health. Some clones in this sample may be carry-over from other donors' samples. Both conserved end residues are part of each CDR3. A D gene is named only where the DNA matches it firmly. Size is stated for part of the rows, as once, few or many counts, or as a class when the clone is expanded.

TRBJ2-5 | . | . | TRBV5-1 | TGCGCCAGCAGCTCGAGGGATGAGTGGGAGTGGGGGGAGACCCAGTACTTC | CASSSRDEWEWGETQYF
TRBJ1-1 | . | . | TRBV14 | TGTGCCAGCAGCCCGGGACCCAGGCGGATTAATGAAGCTTTCTTT | CASSPGPRRINEAFF
TRBJ2-1 | . | . | TRBV6-4 | TGTGCCAGCAGTCTCCTGGGACCCTCGGGTGAGCAGTTCTTC | CASSLLGPSGEQFF
TRBJ1-2 | . | . | TRBV5-4 | TGTGCCAGCAGCTTAGTAAACTCTAACTATGGCTACACCTTC | CASSLVNSNYGYTF
TRBJ2-3 | . | once | TRBV7-8 | TGTGCCAGCAGCCTCGAAACTAGCCACGGAACTGATACGCAGTATTTT | CASSLETSHGTDTQYF
TRBJ1-2 | TRBD1 | . | TRBV2 | TGTGCCGGCAGTGAACTCGGGACAGGGGGTGTTCCGCGAGGCTACACCTTC | CAGSELGTGGVPRGYTF
TRBJ1-4 | . | . | TRBV5-1 | TGCGCCAGCAGCTACAGCCAAAATAATGAAAAACTGTTTTTT | CASSYSQNNEKLFF
TRBJ2-1 | . | once | TRBV27 | TGTGCCAGCAGTTTATTCGGGACCTGGGGCCGCAATGAGCAGTTCTTC | CASSLFGTWGRNEQFF
TRBJ2-5 | . | . | TRBV10-3 | TGTGCCATCAGTGAGTCGTTACAGTACCAAGAGACCCAGTACTTC | CAISESLQYQETQYF
TRBJ2-5 | TRBD2 | . | TRBV19 | TGTGCCAGTAGTATAGTGTTTACTAGCGGGCGCCAAGAGACCCAGTACTTC | CASSIVFTSGRQETQYF